The entry that follows covers one T cell receptor (beta chain) sequence. These data come from a study of blood T cell repertoires in COVID-19. Across the whole study: PBMCs, B-cell-depleted T cells, or T cells were the source of the cDNA or gDNA that made up the material.

The CDR3 length is 12 residues. This table comes from immunoSEQ multiplex PCR, and its TCRdb copy is limited to in-frame clones, with some not included. Here the sample spans about 480,000 clones, roughly 90% being singletons. Across about 22 US areas, participants ranged in age from roughly 18 to 95 years. Cohorts were determined from participant-reported clinical history. Each recovered donor of Cohort 3 presented with two negative PCRs, clearance, or symptom resolution. The source material was PBMCs or T cells enriched from blood (not recorded which). The TCR comes from a woman aged 40 to 55 who had recovered from COVID-19. The chain uses TRBV12-2 and TRBJ2-7; the table's TRBD1 call for D was not verified on the DNA. TRBV12-2 is shown as a pseudogene. The CDR3 spells CASRLGQDRLYF. The DNA of the CDR3 is TGTGCAAGTCGCTTAGGTCAGGACAGGTTGTACTTC.